This T cell receptor (beta chain) came from a study of memory CD4+ T cells and cytomegalovirus serostatus. Overall study: This sample comes from healthy Belgian adults, eight to ten CMV seropositive, roughly 22 seronegative. Study findings and constraints: About 40% of the roughly 160 known CMV-associated TCRbeta sequences appeared in CD4+ memory. Median bootstrapped AUC for CMV status was around 0.95 originally, 0.85 to 0.92 US-trained.

Germline V gene lookup returns CDR1 MNHNY and CDR2 SVGAGI (reference sequence). V trimming: 7 bases; J trimming: 5 bases; junction bases outside the gene matches: 4. CDR3 size: 13 residues. The sort gate was single viable CD3+CD4+CD8-CD45RO+ cells for memory CD4+ T cells. In the original analysis: After removing out-of-frame reads, 2,204,828 distinct TCRbeta sequences remained. TCRdb's copy holds only in-frame clones and misses some; the assay was immunoSEQ multiplex PCR. The V and J calls and clone size are taken from that table; D and trimming were inferred from the DNA. The repertoire has some 87,000 clones, about 80% of them found once; the top ten carry 3.6%. Remarks on this clone: What it binds is unknown.

This sequence was found in an adult in good health and CMV-seropositive. The chain joins TRBV6-6 to TRBJ1-5; 8 nucleotides line up with TRBD1. The sequenced material came from memory CD4+ T cells from blood. CDR3 bases: TGTGCCAGCACCCTGACAGGGGATCAGCCCCAGCATTTT. Translated, it gives CASTLTGDQPQHF.